The text below deals with one T cell receptor (beta chain). The antigen it recognizes is unknown. No qualities accompany the bases; no much larger clone lies one base away. Participants in the prospective study were enrolled through a virtual design, were aged 18 to 89 years, and lived in under 25 United States geographic areas. Cohort assignment in the prospective study relied on participant-reported clinical history from a screening survey and a study questionnaire. ImmuneRACE Cohort 3 recovered participants were defined by two consecutive negative NP/OP PCR tests, healthcare professional clearance, or symptom resolution. In the prospective study, mobile phlebotomists collected whole blood, serum and a nasopharyngeal or oropharyngeal swab from each participant. Prospective study participants could optionally give additional blood draws and questionnaires over an approximately two-month period. Before DNA extraction, prospective study blood samples were shipped either frozen or at room temperature.

This record comes from a study of blood T cell repertoires in COVID-19 (dated by TCRdb to about 2020). Concerning the study at large: Samples from collaborators originated in the United States, Italy and Spain and spanned both the acute and convalescent phases of COVID-19. The prospective study material was composed of cDNA or gDNA derived from T cells, B-cell-depleted T cells, or PBMCs. Deeply sampled blood TCRbeta repertoires from subjects exposed to, actively infected with, or recovered from COVID-19 were included in the dataset. The repertoires were released in a freely available public database intended as a resource for research on the immune response to SARS-CoV-2. The samples were drawn from the first 160 participants of the ongoing ImmuneRACE study and from roughly 1,300 subjects provided by 6 global collaborators. The sample metadata nearly always contained a de-identified subject ID, COVID-19 status, age in years and sex. HLA class I and class II types, where available, came from metadata supplied by the sample provider rather than from assay-based typing.

V ends up 3 bases short and J 6 bases short, with an unmatched junction base count of 7. CDR3 length: 16 amino acids, cysteine to phenylalanine. The entry retains the CDR3 DNA only, 48 bases that are in frame from base 1. The germline V gene sets CDR1 to LGHNA and CDR2 to YSLEER. TCRbeta CDR3 regions were amplified from genomic DNA using the immunoSEQ Assay, a bias-controlled multiplex PCR. Per the original workflow: Nucleated cell counts per sample were estimated from amplification of reference gene primers within the assay. To quantify the absolute abundance of each unique TCRbeta CDR3 rearrangement, sequence reads were collapsed and filtered. For each sample, productive Simpson clonality was calculated as the square root of Simpson's diversity index across productive rearrangements. TCRdb obtained this table from immuneACCESS and retained in-frame rearrangements with V and J assigned. These tables miss some clones; where compared with another copy, unresolved V genes account for less than half of the shortfall, and the remainder is unexplained. Clone size and V and J calls were adopted from that table, with D and trimming inferred from the DNA. Recorded for this sample are about 130,000 clones; about four fifths of them occurred a single time. The top ten clones comprise approximately 9.1% of the sample.

General study outcomes and caveats: Clinical and demographic metadata were provided uncurated, with the amount varying by source and participant.

The sequence is built from TRBV4-3 and TRBJ1-4; TRBD1 agrees with 10 junctional bases. The receptor was derived from a man in his fifties who had recovered from COVID-19. The sequencing input was PBMCs or T cells enriched from blood (not recorded which). CDR3 loop: CASSQDRDRGYEKLFF. The nucleotide sequence is given as TGCGCCAGCAGCCAGGACCGGGACAGGGGATATGAAAAACTGTTTTTT.